This entry lists 9 T cell receptor beta chains sequenced from one sample in a study of chemoradiotherapy in HPV16-positive cancers. Libraries were prepared by immunoSEQ multiplex PCR; TCRdb keeps only in-frame clonotypes and omits some of them. The top ten clones hold more than 4.5% of a sample with roughly 6,800 clones, 71% of them seen once. The material sequenced was tumor tissue, taken from a patient who underwent chemoradiotherapy. The receptors here all came from a human donor with HPV-associated anogenital cancer.

This clone was counted a single time. The gene calls are TRBV9 and TRBJ2-1; D is possibly TRBD1 or TRBD2 (6 bases each). This CDR3 comprises 15 residues. The germline CDR1 and CDR2 sequences are SGDLS and YYNGEE. Trimming cost V 0 bases and J 7 bases, with 14 bases left between them. The CDR3 here is CASSVGGAYINEQFF. The CDR3 DNA follows: TGTGCCAGCAGCGTAGGGGGGGCCTACATAAATGAGCAGTTCTTC.

The rearrangement links TRBV6-5 to TRBJ1-1, with D possibly being TRBD1 (5 bases). V shed 5 bases and J shed 4 bases, with 17 bases lying between them. CDR1 and CDR2 (germline): MNHEY, SVGAGI. The CDR3 is 15 amino acids. The CDR3 sequence: CASSPGGGRRTEAFF. The CDR3 coding sequence is TGTGCCAGCAGTCCTGGCGGGGGACGGCGCACTGAAGCTTTCTTT.

The V call is TRBV19, the J call TRBJ2-7; D is perhaps TRBD1 (5 bases). The CDR3 runs 16 residues. The germline CDR1 and CDR2 sequences are LNHDA and SQIVND (reference sequence). The ends were cut back, 1 base at V and 0 bases at J, with 13 bases in the middle. This chain's CDR3 is CASSIGGGPSSYEQYF. As DNA, the CDR3 is TGTGCCAGTAGTATAGGGGGCGGACCGAGCTCCTACGAGCAGTACTTC.

This sequence joins TRBV28 and TRBJ2-7; no clear D gene. This CDR3 comprises 14 residues. V shed 2 bases and J shed 0 bases, with 8 bases lying between them. CDR1 MDHEN and CDR2 SYDVKM come from the germline V gene. The CDR3 protein is CASSLEQFSYEQYF. The CDR3 DNA reads as TGTGCCAGCAGTTTAGAACAGTTCTCCTACGAGCAGTACTTC.

This clone appeared a few times. J is TRBJ2-2 and V is TRBV14, with a tentative D call TRBD2 (6 bases). V lost 4 bases, J lost 6 bases, and 15 bases lay in between. Germline assignment: CDR1 SGHDN and CDR2 FVKESK. CDR3 length equals 15 residues. The CDR3 protein is CASSPRFGGAGELFF. As DNA, the CDR3 is TGTGCCAGCAGCCCGCGTTTCGGAGGGGCCGGGGAGCTGTTTTTT.

The J gene is TRBJ2-5, the V gene TRBV25-1, with 14 bases lining up with TRBD2. Germline V lookup: CDR1 MGHDK, CDR2 SYGVNS. V shed 1 base, J shed 2 bases, and the junction held 6 bases outside the gene matches. This CDR3 region has 18 residues. Here the CDR3 DNA reads TGTGCCAGCAGTGAATCACGACTAGCGGGGGGGCATCAAGAGACCCAGTACTTC. It specifies CASSESRLAGGHQETQYF.

The rearrangement links TRBV6-5 to TRBJ1-1; a weak D match, TRBD1 (5 bases). The V end was cut by 0 bases, the J end by 1 base, with 9 bases between. The CDR3 covers 15 residues. CDR1 is MNHEY and CDR2 is SVGAGI in the germline V gene. The chain's CDR3 is CASSYSWGGNTEAFF. Written as DNA, the CDR3 is TGTGCCAGCAGTTACTCGTGGGGGGGGAACACTGAAGCTTTCTTT.

This sequence joins TRBV9 and TRBJ2-2; D may be TRBD2 (7 bases). Per germline, CDR1 SGDLS and CDR2 YYNGEE. V shed 0 bases and J shed 4 bases, with 13 bases lying between them. The CDR3 contains 16 residues. In DNA, the CDR3 is TGTGCCAGCAGCGTAGGGGCGGGGGCGGCCACCGGGGAGCTGTTTTTT. Amino acid sequence: CASSVGAGAATGELFF.

V and J are TRBV6-6 and TRBJ1-2; D unresolved. CDR1 MNHNY and CDR2 SVGAGI come from the germline V gene (reference sequence). CDR3 length: 12 residues. V lost 5 bases to trimming and J lost 10 bases, with 14 bases between them. The CDR3 here is CASSADLNDYTF. CDR3 nucleotides: TGTGCCAGCAGTGCAGATTTGAATGACTACACCTTC.